The T cell receptor (beta chain) described here comes from a study of T cells after posttransplantation cyclophosphamide. Study-wide points: Donor-recipient repertoire similarity was low at 1-2 months, rising over year one. Blood and skin or GI T cell repertoires showed limited TRB overlap. Recipient CMV seropositivity and CMV reactivation strongly tracked TRB clonality.

Note on this clone: Its cognate antigen is unknown.

The data were produced by immunoSEQ multiplex PCR, yet TCRdb's version contains in-frame clones alone and is incomplete. Of tens of thousands of clones in the sample, about 83% are singletons; the top ten hold around 6.9%. The V end lost 0 bases, the J end lost 5 bases, and 8 bases lay between the germline ends. There are 13 residues in the CDR3. Germline V gives CDR1 MGHRA, CDR2 YSYEKL. The V gene is TRBV4-1, the J gene TRBJ2-7; D gene ambiguous. The sequence came from an older woman with a blood cancer, CMV-positive, and with a related stem cell donor. The sequenced sample consisted of PBMCs. CDR3 in amino acids: CASSQDPPDEQYF. CDR3 coding DNA: TGCGCCAGCAGCCAAGACCCCCCTGACGAGCAGTACTTC.